This T cell receptor beta chain is from a study of blood T cell repertoires in COVID-19. Background on the study: The United States, Italy and Spain provided the acute and convalescent COVID-19 samples. The analysed material was cDNA or gDNA that came from T cells, B-cell-depleted T cells, or PBMCs.

After removal of 3 bases from V and 4 bases from J, the junction contained 7 bases not matched to a gene. The germline gives CDR1 KGHSH, CDR2 LQKENI. The length of the CDR3 is 15 residues. In the source study's methods: How many nucleated cells were present was estimated from reference gene primer amplification. Using immunoSEQ multiplex PCR, the repertoire was profiled, and TCRdb retains in-frame clones only, with some absent. V, J and clone size are taken as reported in that table, and D and trimming were inferred from the DNA itself. This sample carries tens of thousands of clones, about 76% of them seen once, and the ten largest clones take roughly 23%.

The genes are TRBV18 and TRBJ1-1; 8 bases are a match to TRBD1. Input material: peripheral blood. The origin of this receptor is a man in his forties or fifties with active or convalescent COVID-19. CDR3 nucleotides: TGTGCCAGCTCACCGAGGCAGGGGGCGAGCACTGAAGCTTTCTTT. This sequence encodes CASSPRQGASTEAFF.